The present entry profiles one T cell receptor beta chain with its context. TCRdb fed the 5' RACE reads into MiXCR, producing one record per CDR3 protein. The sample shows about 49,000 distinct CDR3 sequences, 10% to 15% of them seen only once. V gave up 2 bases and J gave up 0 bases; unmatched junction bases: 3. The CDR3 is 16 residues long. The germline V gene has CDR1 LGHNA and CDR2 YSLEER. These data belong to a study of early T cells in non-severe SARS-CoV-2 infection. This chain connects TRBV4-3 to TRBJ2-1; 8 positions match TRBD2. The material sequenced was whole blood. This clonotype was obtained from an adult who was a healthcare worker with PCR-confirmed SARS-CoV-2 infection or an uninfected control (not recorded which). CDR3 coding DNA: TGCGCCAGCAGCCAAAAGAGCGGGAGCTCCTACAATGAGCAGTTCTTC. Its translation is CASSQKSGSSYNEQFF.